Listed below are T cell receptor beta chains from one sample, sequenced in a study of blood T cells in healthy people across ages. MiXCR was run by TCRdb on the 5' RACE reads, yielding one entry per CDR3 protein. The data hold some 670,000 distinct CDR3 sequences, with 45% to 60% observed a single time. The sequenced material came from blood. These receptors were obtained from a woman older than 75 in good health. The CDR3 runs from the conserved cysteine through the conserved F or W. Each record gives: V gene, D gene, clone size, CDR3 length, J gene, CDR3 DNA, CDR3 protein. The D gene is left open where the match is weak. Expanded clones are given a class, and other clones once, few, many or no size at all.

TRBV20-1	-	few	14	TRBJ1-1	TGCAGTGCCACAAGGGGGGCGGGAGGCACTGAAGCTTTCTTT	CSATRGAGGTEAFF
TRBV24-1	-	few	13	TRBJ2-1	TGTGCCACCGGAGCCCGGGAGAAAAATGAGCAGTTCTTC	CATGAREKNEQFF
TRBV20-1	TRBD1	-	14	TRBJ2-7	TGCAGTGCTAGAGATGACAGGGTTGGCTACGAGCAGTACTTC	CSARDDRVGYEQYF
TRBV5-1	-	-	16	TRBJ2-5	TGCGCCAGCAGCTTGTTGGGCAGGGGTATTGGAGAGACCCAGTACTTC	CASSLLGRGIGETQYF
TRBV20-1	TRBD1	-	13	TRBJ2-7	TGCAGTGCAACAGGGGGACTGTTCTACGAGCAGTACTTC	CSATGGLFYEQYF
TRBV20-1	-	-	11	TRBJ1-1	TGCAGTGCACATCTGAACACTGAAGCTTTCTTT	CSAHLNTEAFF
TRBV20-1	-	-	15	TRBJ1-1	TGCAGTGCTCCTCAGGCAGGGAGTATGAACACTGAAGCTTTCTTT	CSAPQAGSMNTEAFF
TRBV15	-	-	17	TRBJ2-4	TGTGCCACCAGCAGAGAAGGCAGGGCAAAGGTCAAAAACATTCAGTACTTC	CATSREGRAKVKNIQYF
TRBV7-2	TRBD1	few	14	TRBJ1-2	TGTGCCAGCAGCCTTACAGGGGGTTGGGATGGCTACACCTTC	CASSLTGGWDGYTF
TRBV6-1	TRBD1	once	16	TRBJ1-6	TGTGCCAGCAGTTCCGACAGGGCTAAGTATAATTCACCCCTCCACTTT	CASSSDRAKYNSPLHF
TRBV29-1	-	-	13	TRBJ2-1	TGCAGCCTGGGACAAAACTCCTACAATGAGCAGTTCTTC	CSLGQNSYNEQFF
TRBV27	TRBD2	few	16	TRBJ2-7	TGTGCCAGCAGTTTTTCGGGGGAGGGCCCCTCCTACGAGCAGTACTTC	CASSFSGEGPSYEQYF
TRBV28	-	few	15	TRBJ2-3	TGTGCCAGCAGTTTAGGGGGCCCCTTAGCAGATACGCAGTATTTT	CASSLGGPLADTQYF
TRBV7-3	-	-	14	TRBJ1-1	TGTGCCAGCAGCTTATTGTGGGCGAACACTGAAGCTTTCTTT	CASSLLWANTEAFF
TRBV5-1	-	many	13	TRBJ2-3	TGCGCCACCCGGACTGGAAACACAGATACGCAGTATTTT	CATRTGNTDTQYF
TRBV21-1	-	-	16	TRBJ2-1	TGTGCCGGCAGACGGGACCCTAGCGGGTCCTACAATGAGCAGTTCTTC	CAGRRDPSGSYNEQFF
TRBV6-2/TRBV6-3	-	few	13	TRBJ2-2	TGTGCCACCCGACTGGTTGGCACCGGGGAGCTGTTTTTT	CATRLVGTGELFF